Listed below are T cell receptor beta chains from one sample, sequenced in a study of response to subunit inactivated influenza vaccine. TCRdb ran MiXCR on the RT-PCR reads and lists one entry per CDR3 protein. Of more than 150,000 distinct CDR3 sequences listed, around 11% are singletons. The specimen was CD8+ T cells sorted from PBMCs, collected about 24 months after vaccination. These receptors were obtained from a man between 45 and 75 years old who received an inactivated influenza vaccine. Both conserved end residues are part of each CDR3. Fields, in order: D gene, clone size, V gene, J gene, CDR3 DNA, CDR3 protein. The D gene is left open where the match is weak. A row's size may be missing; if present it is once, few, many or a size class.

d_gene: TRBD2
abundance: -
v_gene: TRBV9
j_gene: TRBJ2-7
CDR3nt: TGTGCCAGCAGTGAGAGCGGGAGCCCCTACGAGCAGTACTTC
CDR3aa: CASSESGSPYEQYF

d_gene: -
abundance: -
v_gene: TRBV4-3
j_gene: TRBJ2-1
CDR3nt: TGCGCCAGCAGCCAAGTCACCAATGAGCAGTTCTTC
CDR3aa: CASSQVTNEQFF

d_gene: -
abundance: few
v_gene: TRBV9
j_gene: TRBJ2-7
CDR3nt: TGTGCCAGCAGCTCCGGGATAATCGGCTACGAGCAGTACTTC
CDR3aa: CASSSGIIGYEQYF

d_gene: -
abundance: -
v_gene: TRBV2
j_gene: TRBJ2-3
CDR3nt: TGTGCCAGCAGTTCTCTCACACAGCCTACGCAGGATTTT
CDR3aa: CASSSLTQPTQDF

d_gene: -
abundance: few
v_gene: TRBV7-6
j_gene: TRBJ2-5
CDR3nt: TGTGCCAGCAGCTTGCTGGCCGGTCTGGCGAGGATAGAGACCCAGTACTTC
CDR3aa: CASSLLAGLARIETQYF

d_gene: -
abundance: -
v_gene: TRBV4-3
j_gene: TRBJ2-5
CDR3nt: TGCGCCAGCAGCCAAGAGAGGGGGACCCAAGAGACCCAGTACTTC
CDR3aa: CASSQERGTQETQYF

d_gene: -
abundance: -
v_gene: TRBV28
j_gene: TRBJ2-1
CDR3nt: TGTGCCAGCACCAACGGCAAGCTACAGTTCTTC
CDR3aa: CASTNGKLQFF

d_gene: TRBD2
abundance: many
v_gene: TRBV4-3
j_gene: TRBJ2-7
CDR3nt: TGCGCCAGCAGCCAAGAAATTCCCGGACTAGCCTCAGGAGAGCAGTACTTC
CDR3aa: CASSQEIPGLASGEQYF

d_gene: -
abundance: few
v_gene: TRBV7-6
j_gene: TRBJ1-1
CDR3nt: TGTGCCAGCAGTTCGGTGCTTGGAAGCGTGAACACTGAAGCTTTCTTT
CDR3aa: CASSSVLGSVNTEAFF

d_gene: -
abundance: -
v_gene: TRBV7-6
j_gene: TRBJ2-1
CDR3nt: TGTGCCAGCAGCTTTGGCCATGAGCAGTTCTTC
CDR3aa: CASSFGHEQFF

d_gene: TRBD2
abundance: many
v_gene: TRBV13
j_gene: TRBJ2-7
CDR3nt: TGTGCCAGCAGCAACATAGCGGGAGGAGCCTACGAGCAGTACTTC
CDR3aa: CASSNIAGGAYEQYF

d_gene: TRBD2
abundance: many
v_gene: TRBV20-1
j_gene: TRBJ2-3
CDR3nt: TGCAGTGCTAGAGATTTTAGCGGGGGGGCTGTAGATACGCAGTATTTT
CDR3aa: CSARDFSGGAVDTQYF

d_gene: -
abundance: -
v_gene: TRBV4-2
j_gene: TRBJ1-1
CDR3nt: TGTGCCAGCAGCCAAGATTACTCCGGGGGGTGGTTGACTGAAGCTTTCTTT
CDR3aa: CASSQDYSGGWLTEAFF

d_gene: -
abundance: -
v_gene: TRBV25-1
j_gene: TRBJ2-7
CDR3nt: TGTGCCAGCAGTGGGGTGGGCGGGTTTTACGAGCAGTACTTC
CDR3aa: CASSGVGGFYEQYF

d_gene: -
abundance: few
v_gene: TRBV29-1
j_gene: TRBJ1-2
CDR3nt: TGCAGCGTTGAAGATCCGTTTGTGGGGAGTGGAAACTATGGCTACACCTTC
CDR3aa: CSVEDPFVGSGNYGYTF

d_gene: -
abundance: once
v_gene: TRBV9
j_gene: TRBJ2-1
CDR3nt: TGTGCCAGCAGCCCCTGGGGCGGGACACTCGGCAATGAGCAGTTCTTC
CDR3aa: CASSPWGGTLGNEQFF

d_gene: -
abundance: -
v_gene: TRBV4-3
j_gene: TRBJ1-2
CDR3nt: TGCGCCAGCAGCCAAGAGTTCGGTGTTAGTCTCCAAGGGGGTGGCTACACCTTC
CDR3aa: CASSQEFGVSLQGGGYTF

d_gene: TRBD1
abundance: many
v_gene: TRBV6-5
j_gene: TRBJ2-1
CDR3nt: TGTGCCAGCAGTTACTCATCCGGGACAGTCCCCAATGAGCAGTTCTTC
CDR3aa: CASSYSSGTVPNEQFF

d_gene: -
abundance: -
v_gene: TRBV4-1
j_gene: TRBJ2-1
CDR3nt: TGCGCCAGCAGCCCCCGAGGGGCCGGTTATGAGCAGTTCTTC
CDR3aa: CASSPRGAGYEQFF

d_gene: TRBD2
abundance: -
v_gene: TRBV29-1
j_gene: TRBJ2-7
CDR3nt: TGCAGCGTTGAAGGCCGTAGCGGGTCTTCCTACGAGCAGTACTTC
CDR3aa: CSVEGRSGSSYEQYF